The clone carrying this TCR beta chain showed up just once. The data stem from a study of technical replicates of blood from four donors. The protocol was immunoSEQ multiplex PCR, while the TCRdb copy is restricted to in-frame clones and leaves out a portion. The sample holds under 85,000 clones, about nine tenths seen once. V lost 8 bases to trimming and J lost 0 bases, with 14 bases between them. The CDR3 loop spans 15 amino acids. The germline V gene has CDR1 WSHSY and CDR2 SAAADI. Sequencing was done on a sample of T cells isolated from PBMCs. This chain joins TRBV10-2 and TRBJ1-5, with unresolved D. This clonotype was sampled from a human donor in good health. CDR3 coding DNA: TGCGCCAGCGGGAGCACAGCGAATAGCAATCAGCCCCAGCATTTT. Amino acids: CASGSTANSNQPQHF.